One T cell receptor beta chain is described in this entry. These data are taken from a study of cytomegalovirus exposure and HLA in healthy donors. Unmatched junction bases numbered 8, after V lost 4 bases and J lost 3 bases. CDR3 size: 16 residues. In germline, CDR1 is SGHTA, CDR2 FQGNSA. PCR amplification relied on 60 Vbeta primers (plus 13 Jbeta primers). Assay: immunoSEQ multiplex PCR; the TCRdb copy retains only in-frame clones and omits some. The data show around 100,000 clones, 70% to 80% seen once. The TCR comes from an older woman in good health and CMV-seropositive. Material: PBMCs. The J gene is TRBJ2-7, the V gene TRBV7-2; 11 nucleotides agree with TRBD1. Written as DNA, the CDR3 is TGTGCCAGCAGCTACCAGGGGACAGGGGGGTACTACGAGCAGTACTTC. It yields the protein CASSYQGTGGYYEQYF.